Following are 24 T cell receptor beta chains from one sample sequenced in a study of OX40 agonist ivuxolimab in advanced cancers. Clones were sequenced by immunoSEQ multiplex PCR, and TCRdb holds only the in-frame ones, with some missing. The data show 60,000 to 70,000 clones, around 79% seen once. The sample consisted of CD4+ or CD8+ T cells sorted from blood, taken in a trial of the OX40 agonist ivuxolimab. These receptors were taken from an adult with an advanced solid tumor such as melanoma, head and neck, liver or kidney cancer.

This clone has just one count. This sequence joins TRBV28 and TRBJ2-1; the D call may be TRBD1 or TRBD2 (6 bases each). Trimming removed 7 bases at V and 9 bases at J, with 16 bases between. This CDR3 contains 13 residues. The germline CDR1 and CDR2 sequences are MDHEN and SYDVKM. The chain's CDR3 is CASTLGGRGEQFF. In DNA, the CDR3 is TGTGCCAGCACCTTGGGGGGCCGAGGTGAGCAGTTCTTC.

The chain couples TRBV7-9 to TRBJ2-1; D possibly corresponds to TRBD1 (5 bases). Per germline, CDR1 SEHNR and CDR2 FQNEAQ (reference sequence). Trimming shortened V by 5 bases and J by 10 bases, and 15 bases separated the two germline ends. The CDR3 spans 13 residues. The CDR3 nucleotides are TGTGCCAGCAGCCTTCTACAGGTTATGGAGCAGTTCTTC. Amino acids: CASSLLQVMEQFF.

This chain joins TRBV6-4 and TRBJ2-2, with 7 bases identical to TRBD2. The CDR3 is 14 residues long. Germline V CDR1 and CDR2: MRHNA, SNTAGT. V lost 3 bases, J lost 3 bases, and 1 base stayed unmatched. The CDR3 DNA reads TGTGCCAGCAGTGAACGGGGGGACACCGGGGAGCTGTTTTTT. Protein: CASSERGDTGELFF.

Written as DNA, the CDR3 is TGTGCCAGCAGCCCCGGACAGGGGCCAATCTATGGCTACACCTTC. Protein: CASSPGQGPIYGYTF. V gene TRBV6-5 combines with J gene TRBJ1-2; 9 nucleotides align to TRBD1. CDR3 length: 15 amino acids. The germline CDR1 and CDR2 sequences are MNHEY and SVGAGI. V lost 6 bases, J lost 4 bases, and 9 bases stayed unmatched.

This chain connects TRBV7-2 to TRBJ2-1; D remains ambiguous. V was cut by 4 bases and J by 0 bases, with 7 bases left in between. CDR1 is SGHTA, CDR2 FQGNSA, per germline. The CDR3 spans 14 residues. CDR3 nucleotide sequence: TGTGCCAGCAGCTACATAAGCTCCTACAATGAGCAGTTCTTC. This sequence encodes CASSYISSYNEQFF.

This clone was seen only once. The chain is built from TRBV6-1 and TRBJ1-4; D is unclear. Trimming took off 1 base at V and 6 bases at J, with 12 bases between the two ends. The CDR3 length is 15 residues. The germline CDR1 and CDR2 sequences are MNHNS and SASEGT. CDR3 residues: CASSEVLSADEKLFF. CDR3 nucleotides: TGTGCCAGCAGTGAAGTCCTCTCCGCTGATGAAAAACTGTTTTTT.

For this clone: The identical CDR3 is also encoded by other nucleotide sequences in the sample. This chain links TRBV15 with TRBJ2-1, with D perhaps TRBD1 or TRBD2 (6 bases each). The CDR3 has 15 amino acids. Germline V gives CDR1 LNHNV, CDR2 YYDKDF (reference sequence). Trimming cost V 3 bases and J 1 base, with 10 bases left between them. This CDR3 is CATSRGGSSYNEQFF. CDR3 sequence (DNA): TGTGCCACCAGCAGGGGGGGCTCATCCTACAATGAGCAGTTCTTC.

The genes are TRBV19 and TRBJ1-2; 8 positions agree with TRBD1. The germline V gene has CDR1 LNHDA and CDR2 SQIVND (reference sequence). The CDR3 totals 16 residues. After removal of 2 bases from V and 2 bases from J, the junction contained 7 bases not matched to a gene. The CDR3 spells CASSIPWDRQNYGYTF. The CDR3 DNA sequence: TGTGCCAGTAGTATACCCTGGGACAGGCAAAACTATGGCTACACCTTC.

The chain carries TRBV25-1 and TRBJ1-2, with a weak D call TRBD1 (5 bases). CDR3 length: 14 amino acids. Germline V gives CDR1 MGHDK, CDR2 SYGVNS. V gave up 4 bases and J gave up 2 bases, with 11 bases separating them. The CDR3 protein is CASSANRRNYGYTF. The CDR3 bases are TGTGCCAGCAGTGCAAACAGGAGGAACTATGGCTACACCTTC.

This chain links TRBV28 with TRBJ2-7; D remains ambiguous. Germline V gene sequence: CDR1 MDHEN, CDR2 SYDVKM. The ends were cut back, 5 bases at V and 1 base at J, with 9 bases in the middle. CDR3 length: 13 amino acids. The CDR3 spells CASSPSVSYEQYF. DNA of the CDR3: TGTGCCAGCAGTCCCTCCGTATCCTACGAGCAGTACTTC.

The chain joins TRBV6-4 to TRBJ2-1, with 11 bases that match TRBD2. J lost 4 bases, V lost 3 bases, and 2 bases had no gene match. CDR3 length equals 15 residues. Germline V gene sequence: CDR1 MRHNA, CDR2 SNTAGT. CDR3 nucleotide sequence: TGTGCCAGCAGTGATGGGACTAGCGGATACAATGAGCAGTTCTTC. Translated, it gives CASSDGTSGYNEQFF.

This clone was counted once. The chain employs TRBV9 and TRBJ1-4; TRBD1 aligns across 7 bases. The CDR3 runs to 15 residues. Looked up from germline, CDR1 is SGDLS and CDR2 is YYNGEE. V lost 4 bases to trimming and J lost 4 bases; unmatched junction nucleotides: 7. The CDR3 DNA is TGTGCCAGCAGCACTCGGACAGGATATAATGAAAAACTGTTTTTT. Its protein is CASSTRTGYNEKLFF.

The chain carries TRBV9 and TRBJ2-4; 10 nucleotides agree with TRBD1. Per the germline V gene, CDR1 is SGDLS and CDR2 is YYNGEE. The CDR3 has 17 residues. The ends lost 0 bases at V and 0 bases at J; junction bases unmatched: 3. The CDR3 region has the DNA TGTGCCAGCAGCGTAGGGGGACAGGGGCTAGCCAAAAACATTCAGTACTTC. Its protein product is CASSVGGQGLAKNIQYF.

This chain's CDR3 is CASSVEPPLRANNEQFF. In nucleotides, the CDR3 is TGTGCCAGCAGCGTAGAACCCCCCCTGCGTGCTAACAATGAGCAGTTCTTC. This chain uses TRBV9 with TRBJ2-1; no reliable D call. The ends were cut back, 0 bases at V and 5 bases at J, with 18 bases in the middle. Germline lookup yields CDR1 SGDLS and CDR2 YYNGEE. There are 17 residues in the CDR3.

The chain has TRBV6-5 and TRBJ1-1; D gene unclear. The CDR3 totals 15 residues. V was trimmed by 0 bases and J by 1 base, leaving 9 bases between them. Germline lookup yields CDR1 MNHEY and CDR2 SVGAGI. Here the CDR3 reads CASSYSPGTNTEAFF. In DNA, the CDR3 is TGTGCCAGCAGTTACTCCCCGGGAACGAACACTGAAGCTTTCTTT.

This chain connects TRBV7-9 to TRBJ2-5, with D unresolved. Germline V gives CDR1 SEHNR, CDR2 FQNEAQ (reference sequence). The CDR3 has 13 amino acids. The V end lost 7 bases, the J end lost 2 bases, and 11 bases lay between the germline ends. The CDR3 DNA sequence: TGTGCCAGCAACCTCCTAGAACAAGAGACCCAGTACTTC. This translates into CASNLLEQETQYF.

The J gene is TRBJ1-5, the V gene TRBV5-6, with a weak D call TRBD1 (5 bases). CDR3 length: 16 amino acids. Trimming stripped 4 bases from V and 7 bases from J, with 21 bases between. Germline lookup yields CDR1 SGHDT and CDR2 YYEEEE. The CDR3 is CASSHCRGEYYQPQHF. Written as DNA, the CDR3 is TGTGCCAGCAGCCATTGTAGAGGGGAATATTACCAGCCCCAGCATTTT.

V gene TRBV19 combines with J gene TRBJ1-1, with unresolved D. Germline V gene lookup returns CDR1 LNHDA and CDR2 SQIVND (reference sequence). Deletions cut 1 base from V and 4 bases from J, with 7 bases between. The CDR3 covers 13 residues. Written as DNA, the CDR3 is TGTGCCAGTAGTATAGGGGAGATCACTGAAGCTTTCTTT. Translation gives CASSIGEITEAFF.

The chain links TRBV28 to TRBJ1-3; no firm D call. The CDR3 covers 11 residues. The ends were cut back, 8 bases at V and 7 bases at J, with 9 bases in the middle. The germline gives CDR1 MDHEN, CDR2 SYDVKM. CDR3 sequence reads: CASSLSNTIYF. CDR3 nucleotides: TGTGCCAGCTCCCTCAGCAACACCATATATTTT.

The chain recombines TRBV28 with TRBJ2-1; 11 nucleotides align to TRBD2. Germline-derived CDR1 and CDR2 are MDHEN and SYDVKM. Trimming cost V 7 bases and J 2 bases; bases outside gene matches: 1. The CDR3 sequence is 14 residues long. The CDR3 protein is CASMGLAAYNEQFF. In DNA form, the CDR3 reads TGTGCCAGCATGGGACTAGCGGCCTACAATGAGCAGTTCTTC.

The chain employs TRBV28 and TRBJ2-3, with a tentative D call TRBD1 (6 bases). The CDR3 spans 13 residues. Germline V gene data show CDR1 as MDHEN and CDR2 as SYDVKM. V was trimmed by 2 bases and J by 6 bases, leaving 9 bases between them. This chain's CDR3 is CASSLGTPDTQYF. The CDR3 DNA sequence: TGTGCCAGCAGTTTAGGGACACCCGATACGCAGTATTTT.

The chain recombines TRBV19 with TRBJ2-6, with D hard to call. Deletions cut 7 bases from V and 1 base from J, with 17 bases between. There are 17 residues in the CDR3. Germline CDR1 LNHDA, CDR2 SQIVND (reference sequence). The CDR3 loop is CASIGLTPPSGANVLTF. The DNA of the CDR3 is TGTGCCAGTATAGGCTTAACACCTCCTTCTGGGGCCAACGTCCTGACTTTC.

The J gene is TRBJ1-4, the V gene TRBV29-1; no definite D call. The CDR3 length is 13 residues. The germline V gene has CDR1 SQVTM and CDR2 ANQGSEA. V was shortened by 4 bases and J by 11 bases, with 17 bases between the two germline ends. The CDR3 region has the DNA TGCAGCGTTGGGGCTAATCCGCGGTCCAAACTGTTTTTT. Translation gives CSVGANPRSKLFF.

As DNA, the CDR3 is TGTGCCAGCAGTTTATCGTCAGGGGGCTTTAACTATGGCTACACCTTC. Translating it yields CASSLSSGGFNYGYTF. This sequence joins TRBV28 and TRBJ1-2; 8 bases agree with TRBD1. V lost 1 base, J lost 1 base, and 5 bases stayed unmatched. Germline V CDR1 and CDR2: MDHEN, SYDVKM. The CDR3 spans 16 residues.